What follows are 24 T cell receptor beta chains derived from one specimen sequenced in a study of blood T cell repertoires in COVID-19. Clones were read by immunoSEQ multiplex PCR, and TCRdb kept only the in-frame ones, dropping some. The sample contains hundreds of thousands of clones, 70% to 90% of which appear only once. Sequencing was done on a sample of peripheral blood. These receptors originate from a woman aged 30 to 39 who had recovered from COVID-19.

The CDR3 reads CAGTGTGLTEAFF. CDR3 nucleotides: TGTGCCGGAACTGGGACAGGCCTCACTGAAGCTTTCTTT. The rearrangement uses TRBV6-5 and TRBJ1-1, with TRBD1 matching 8 bases. Germline V gene lookup returns CDR1 MNHEY and CDR2 SVGAGI. This CDR3 is 13 amino acids long. The V gene end was trimmed by 11 bases and the J gene end by 4 bases; junction bases not matched to a gene: 9.

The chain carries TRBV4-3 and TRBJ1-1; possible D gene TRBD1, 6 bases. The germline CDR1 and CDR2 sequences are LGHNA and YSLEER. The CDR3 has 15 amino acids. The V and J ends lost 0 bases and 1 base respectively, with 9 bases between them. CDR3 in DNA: TGCGCCAGCAGCCAAGATTGGACAGAGAACACTGAAGCTTTCTTT. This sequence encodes CASSQDWTENTEAFF.

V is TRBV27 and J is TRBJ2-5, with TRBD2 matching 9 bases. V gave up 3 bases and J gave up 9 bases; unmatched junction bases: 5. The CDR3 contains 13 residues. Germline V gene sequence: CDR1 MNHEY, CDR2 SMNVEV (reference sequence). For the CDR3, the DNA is TGTGCCAGCAGTTTTATCGCGGGAGGGCCCCAGTACTTC. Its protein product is CASSFIAGGPQYF.

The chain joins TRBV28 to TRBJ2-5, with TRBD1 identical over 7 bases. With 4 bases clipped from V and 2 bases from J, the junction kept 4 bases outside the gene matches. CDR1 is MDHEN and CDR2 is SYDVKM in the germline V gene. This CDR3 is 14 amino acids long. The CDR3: CASSYRDRQETQYF. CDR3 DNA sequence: TGTGCCAGCAGTTACCGGGACAGACAAGAGACCCAGTACTTC.

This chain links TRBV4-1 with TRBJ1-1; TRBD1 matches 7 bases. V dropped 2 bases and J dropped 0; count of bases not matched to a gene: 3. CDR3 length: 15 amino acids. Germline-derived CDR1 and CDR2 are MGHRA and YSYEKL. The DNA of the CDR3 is TGCGCCAGCAGCCAATTGACAGGGATGAACACTGAAGCTTTCTTT. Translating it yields CASSQLTGMNTEAFF.

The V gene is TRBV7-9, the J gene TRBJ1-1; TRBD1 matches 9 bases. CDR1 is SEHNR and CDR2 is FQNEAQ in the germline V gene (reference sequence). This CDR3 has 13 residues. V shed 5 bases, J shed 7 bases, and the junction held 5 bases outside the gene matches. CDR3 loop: CASSPRDRVEAFF. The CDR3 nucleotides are TGTGCCAGCAGCCCCCGGGACAGGGTTGAAGCTTTCTTT.

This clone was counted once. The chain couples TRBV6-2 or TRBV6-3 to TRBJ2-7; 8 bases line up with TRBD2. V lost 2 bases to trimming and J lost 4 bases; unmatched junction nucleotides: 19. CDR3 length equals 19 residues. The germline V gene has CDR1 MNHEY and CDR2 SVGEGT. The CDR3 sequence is CASSYDLKAGVRLRYEQYF. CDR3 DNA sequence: TGTGCCAGCAGTTACGACTTAAAAGCGGGAGTACGGTTAAGGTACGAGCAGTACTTC.

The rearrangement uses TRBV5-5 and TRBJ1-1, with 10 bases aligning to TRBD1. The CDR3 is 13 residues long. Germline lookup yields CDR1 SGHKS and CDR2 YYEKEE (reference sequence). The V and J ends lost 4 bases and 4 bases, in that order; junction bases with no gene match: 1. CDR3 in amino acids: CASSRTGGTEAFF. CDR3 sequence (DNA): TGTGCCAGCAGCCGGACAGGGGGCACTGAAGCTTTCTTT.

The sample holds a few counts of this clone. The CDR3 reads CASSPGQGNTEAFF. The CDR3 DNA follows: TGTGCCAGCAGCCCGGGACAGGGGAACACTGAAGCTTTCTTT. The chain has TRBV28 and TRBJ1-1; TRBD1 matches at 9 bases. Germline CDR1 and CDR2: MDHEN and SYDVKM. The CDR3 contains 14 residues. Trimming removed 6 bases from V and 1 base from J; junction bases left unmatched: 3.

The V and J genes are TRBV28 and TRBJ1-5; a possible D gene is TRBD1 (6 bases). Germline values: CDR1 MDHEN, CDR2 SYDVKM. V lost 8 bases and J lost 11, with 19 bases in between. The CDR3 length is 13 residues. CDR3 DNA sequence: TGTGCCAGCCAGAACAGGGAAAGCGTGGCCCAGCATTTT. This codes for CASQNRESVAQHF.

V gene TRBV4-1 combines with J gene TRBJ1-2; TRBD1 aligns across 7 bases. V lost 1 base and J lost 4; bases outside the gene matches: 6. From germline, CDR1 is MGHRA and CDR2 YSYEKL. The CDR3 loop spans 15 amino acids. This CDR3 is CASSQGTGTVYGYTF. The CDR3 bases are TGCGCCAGCAGCCAAGGTACCGGGACAGTCTATGGCTACACCTTC.

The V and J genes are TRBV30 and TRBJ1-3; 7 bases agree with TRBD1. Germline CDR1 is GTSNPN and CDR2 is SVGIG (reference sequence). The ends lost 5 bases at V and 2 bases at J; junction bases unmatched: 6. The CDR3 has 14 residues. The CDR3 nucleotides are TGTGCCTGGGCGACAGGGACACCTGGAAACACCATATATTTT. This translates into CAWATGTPGNTIYF.

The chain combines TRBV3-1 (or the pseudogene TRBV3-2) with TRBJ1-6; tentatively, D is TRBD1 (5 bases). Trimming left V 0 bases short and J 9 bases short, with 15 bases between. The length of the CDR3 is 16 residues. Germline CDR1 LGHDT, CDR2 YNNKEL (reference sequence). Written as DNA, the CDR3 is TGTGCCAGCAGCCAAGATCGAGGACAATTATCTTCACCCCTCCACTTT. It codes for CASSQDRGQLSSPLHF.

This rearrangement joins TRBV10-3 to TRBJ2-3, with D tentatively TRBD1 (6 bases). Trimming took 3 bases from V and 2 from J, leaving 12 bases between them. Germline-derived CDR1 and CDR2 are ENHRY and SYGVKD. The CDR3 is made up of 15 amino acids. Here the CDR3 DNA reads TGTGCCATCAGTGAAGGGGGAAACCCCACAGATACGCAGTATTTT. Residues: CAISEGGNPTDTQYF.

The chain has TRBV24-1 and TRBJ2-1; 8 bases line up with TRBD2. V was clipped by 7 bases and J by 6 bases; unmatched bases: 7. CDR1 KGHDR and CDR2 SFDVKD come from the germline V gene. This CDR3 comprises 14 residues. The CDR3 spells CATSGGARRNEQFF. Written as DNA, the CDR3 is TGTGCCACCAGCGGGGGGGCCCGTCGCAATGAGCAGTTCTTC.

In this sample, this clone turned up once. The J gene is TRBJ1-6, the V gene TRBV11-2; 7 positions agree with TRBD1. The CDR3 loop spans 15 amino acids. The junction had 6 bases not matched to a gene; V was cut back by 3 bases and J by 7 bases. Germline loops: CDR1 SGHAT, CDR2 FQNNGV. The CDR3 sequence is CASSFQTGANSPLHF. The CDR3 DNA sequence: TGTGCCAGCAGCTTCCAAACAGGGGCCAATTCACCCCTCCACTTT. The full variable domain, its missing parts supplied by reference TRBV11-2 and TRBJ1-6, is EAGVAQSPRYKIIEKRQSVAFWCNPISGHATLYWYQQILGQGPKLLIQFQNNGVVDDSQLPKDRFSAERLKGVDSTLKIQPAKLEDSAVYLCASSFQTGANSPLHFGNGTRLTVT.

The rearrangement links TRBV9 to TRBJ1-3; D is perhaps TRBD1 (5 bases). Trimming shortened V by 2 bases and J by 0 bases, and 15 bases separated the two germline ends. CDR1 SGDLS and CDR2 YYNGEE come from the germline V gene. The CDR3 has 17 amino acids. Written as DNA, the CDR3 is TGTGCCAGCAGCGTCGAGGGATTGGGACTCTCTGGAAACACCATATATTTT. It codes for CASSVEGLGLSGNTIYF.

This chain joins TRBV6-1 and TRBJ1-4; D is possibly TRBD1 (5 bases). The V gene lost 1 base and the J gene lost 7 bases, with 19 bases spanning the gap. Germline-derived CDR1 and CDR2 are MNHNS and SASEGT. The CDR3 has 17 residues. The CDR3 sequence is CASSEDGWGVILEKLFF. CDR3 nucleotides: TGTGCCAGCAGTGAAGATGGGTGGGGGGTTATCCTTGAAAAACTGTTTTTT.

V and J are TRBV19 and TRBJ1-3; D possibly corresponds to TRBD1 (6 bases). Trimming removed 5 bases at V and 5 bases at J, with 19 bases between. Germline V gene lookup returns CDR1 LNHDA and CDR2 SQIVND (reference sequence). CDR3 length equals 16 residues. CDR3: CASSSYWGPHRNTIYF. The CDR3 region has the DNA TGTGCCAGTAGTTCTTACTGGGGGCCTCATAGAAACACCATATATTTT.

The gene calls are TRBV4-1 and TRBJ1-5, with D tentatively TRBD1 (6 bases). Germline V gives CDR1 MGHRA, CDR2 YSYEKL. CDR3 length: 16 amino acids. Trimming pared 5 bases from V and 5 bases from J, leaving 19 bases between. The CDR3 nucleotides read TGCGCCAGCAGCTTCAATGGGGGGGCGATCGATCAGCCCCAGCATTTT. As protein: CASSFNGGAIDQPQHF.

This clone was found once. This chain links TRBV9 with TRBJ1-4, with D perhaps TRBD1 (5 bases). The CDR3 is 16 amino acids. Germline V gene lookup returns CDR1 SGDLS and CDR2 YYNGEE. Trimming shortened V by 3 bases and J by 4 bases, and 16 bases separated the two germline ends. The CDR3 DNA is TGTGCCAGCAGCGATCCCGGGGGTCGCGATAATGAAAAACTGTTTTTT. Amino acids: CASSDPGGRDNEKLFF.

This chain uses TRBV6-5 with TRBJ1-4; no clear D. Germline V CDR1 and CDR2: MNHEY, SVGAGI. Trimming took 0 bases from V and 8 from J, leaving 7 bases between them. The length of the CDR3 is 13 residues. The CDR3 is CASSYSLAEKLFF. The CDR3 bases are TGTGCCAGCAGTTACTCCCTGGCCGAAAAACTGTTTTTT.

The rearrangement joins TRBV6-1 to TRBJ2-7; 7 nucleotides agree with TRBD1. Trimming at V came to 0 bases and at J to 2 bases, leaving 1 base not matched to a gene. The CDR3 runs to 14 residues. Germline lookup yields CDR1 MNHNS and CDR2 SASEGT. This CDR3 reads CASSEARGPYEQYF. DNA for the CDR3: TGTGCCAGCAGTGAAGCTAGGGGGCCCTACGAGCAGTACTTC.

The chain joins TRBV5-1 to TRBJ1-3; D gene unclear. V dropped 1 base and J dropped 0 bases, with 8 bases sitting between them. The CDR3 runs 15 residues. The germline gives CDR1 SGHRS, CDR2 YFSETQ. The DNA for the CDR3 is TGCGCCAGCAGCTTGAATGAGGGCTCTGGAAACACCATATATTTT. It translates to CASSLNEGSGNTIYF.